One and the same sample provided the 32 T cell receptor beta chains below, sequenced in a study of PD-L1 blockade in urothelial cancer. Using immunoSEQ multiplex PCR, the repertoire was profiled, and TCRdb retains in-frame clones only, with some absent. The sample contains about 43,000 clones, around 81% of which appear only once. Time point given: pretreatment peripheral blood. The specimen comprised PBMCs, sampled around atezolizumab (anti-PD-L1) treatment. These TCRs come from a man aged 60 to 75 with urothelial cancer.

The gene calls are TRBV19 and TRBJ2-2, with D tentatively TRBD1 (5 bases). CDR1 and CDR2 (germline): LNHDA, SQIVND (reference sequence). The CDR3 contains 13 residues. Trimming removed 7 bases from V and 4 bases from J, with 10 bases in between. The CDR3 loop is CASTARATGELFF. CDR3 nucleotides: TGTGCCAGTACGGCCAGGGCCACCGGGGAGCTGTTTTTT.

This clone was counted a single time. The V call is TRBV29-1, the J call TRBJ2-1, with D possibly TRBD2 on 7 matching bases. The CDR3 totals 13 residues. Germline assignment: CDR1 SQVTM and CDR2 ANQGSEA. V lost 5 bases to trimming and J lost 9 bases, with 17 bases between them. CDR3 coding DNA: TGCAGCGTTTCGGAGGGGGGGCGTGGTGAGCAGTTCTTC. Translated: CSVSEGGRGEQFF.

The chain couples TRBV7-9 to TRBJ1-4; D possibly corresponds to TRBD1 (5 bases). The CDR3 is made up of 16 amino acids. The V gene's germline CDR1 is SEHNR and CDR2 FQNEAQ (reference sequence). The V gene lost 5 bases and the J gene lost 7 bases, with 20 bases spanning the gap. The CDR3: CASSQGSGVSGEKLFF. CDR3 nucleotide sequence: TGTGCCAGCAGCCAGGGATCGGGGGTTTCGGGTGAAAAACTGTTTTTT.

The chain carries TRBV10-3 and TRBJ2-3; D gene uncertain. Trimming cost V 5 bases and J 1 base, with 10 bases left between them. The CDR3 sequence is 14 residues long. Germline V gene lookup returns CDR1 ENHRY and CDR2 SYGVKD. The CDR3 DNA follows: TGTGCCATCAGTACCTCCGGTCGCACAGATACGCAGTATTTT. Translated: CAISTSGRTDTQYF.

CDR3 in DNA: TGCGCCAGCAGCCAGGCGGGGGTCCGCCCTGAAGCTTTCTTT. Amino acid sequence: CASSQAGVRPEAFF. V is TRBV5-1 and J is TRBJ1-1; D is perhaps TRBD1 (5 bases). The ends were cut back, 4 bases at V and 6 bases at J, with 16 bases in the middle. The V gene's germline CDR1 is SGHRS and CDR2 YFSETQ. CDR3 size: 14 residues. Full variable domain (rest looked up from reference TRBV5-1 and TRBJ1-1): KAGVTQTPRYLIKTRGQQVTLSCSPISGHRSVSWYQQTPGQGLQFLFEYFSETQRNKGNFPGRFSGRQFSNSRSEMNVSTLELGDSALYLCASSQAGVRPEAFFGQGTRLTVV.

This rearrangement joins TRBV6-5 to TRBJ2-1, with D maybe TRBD2 (6 bases). Germline lookup yields CDR1 MNHEY and CDR2 SVGAGI. V shed 7 bases and J shed 8 bases, with 18 bases lying between them. The CDR3 has 14 residues. CDR3 sequence reads: CASIRGWGGDEQFF. The DNA of the CDR3 is TGTGCCAGCATTCGGGGTTGGGGAGGCGATGAGCAGTTCTTC.

The V and J genes are TRBV7-9 and TRBJ1-2; 7 positions agree with TRBD1. The CDR3 is made up of 13 amino acids. Germline V CDR1 and CDR2: SEHNR, FQNEAQ (reference sequence). Trimming cost V 5 bases and J 5 bases; bases outside gene matches: 5. The CDR3 nucleotides read TGTGCCAGCAGCCCGACAGGGCGTTATGGCTACACCTTC. Residues: CASSPTGRYGYTF.

The CDR3, as DNA: TGTGCCAGCACCCCGGGACAGGGGCGAGAGACCCAGTACTTC. It translates to CASTPGQGRETQYF. The chain couples TRBV6-1 to TRBJ2-5; 10 nucleotides align to TRBD1. This CDR3 is built from 14 residues. Germline V gives CDR1 MNHNS, CDR2 SASEGT. V gave up 7 bases and J gave up 4 bases; unmatched junction bases: 6.

The chain recombines TRBV29-1 with TRBJ1-1, with a weak D call TRBD1 (5 bases). CDR3 length: 13 residues. The germline V gene encodes CDR1 SQVTM and CDR2 ANQGSEA. The V and J ends lost 4 bases and 4 bases respectively, with 13 bases between them. This CDR3 reads CSVGGGGATEAFF. CDR3 coding DNA: TGCAGCGTTGGGGGGGGAGGGGCCACTGAAGCTTTCTTT.

V is TRBV28 and J is TRBJ2-2; tentatively, D is TRBD1 (6 bases). CDR1 MDHEN and CDR2 SYDVKM come from the germline V gene. This CDR3 is 16 amino acids long. The ends were cut back, 5 bases at V and 3 bases at J, with 16 bases in the middle. CDR3 DNA sequence: TGTGCCAGCAGTCCGTTGGGGACAAGATACACCGGGGAGCTGTTTTTT. This encodes CASSPLGTRYTGELFF.

V gene TRBV10-3 combines with J gene TRBJ2-1; 8 nucleotides align to TRBD2. This CDR3 contains 12 residues. Germline assignment: CDR1 ENHRY and CDR2 SYGVKD. V shed 8 bases, J shed 9 bases, and the junction held 6 bases outside the gene matches. In DNA form, the CDR3 reads TGTGCCATCCGAGCGGGGGCGGGTGAGCAGTTCTTC. Translation: CAIRAGAGEQFF.

The V gene is TRBV27, the J gene TRBJ2-1; a possible D gene is TRBD1 (6 bases). Trimming cost V 2 bases and J 9 bases, with 14 bases left between them. The CDR3 runs to 14 residues. Per the germline V gene, CDR1 is MNHEY and CDR2 is SMNVEV (reference sequence). The CDR3 bases are TGTGCCAGCAGTTTAACAGGGTCCCATAGTGAGCAGTTCTTC. Amino acid sequence: CASSLTGSHSEQFF.

The chain recombines TRBV7-9 with TRBJ1-2; D not certain. V dropped 1 base and J dropped 7 bases, with 16 bases sitting between them. Germline V gives CDR1 SEHNR, CDR2 FQNEAQ (reference sequence). The CDR3 runs to 15 residues. CDR3 loop: CASSLEVEAASGYTF. CDR3 nucleotide sequence: TGTGCCAGCAGCTTAGAGGTGGAGGCAGCGTCTGGCTACACCTTC.

The chain is built from TRBV6-5 and TRBJ1-1; D ambiguous. V was pared by 3 bases and J by 5 bases, with 10 bases between. The CDR3 is 13 residues long. Per germline, CDR1 MNHEY and CDR2 SVGAGI. In DNA, the CDR3 is TGTGCCAGCAGTTATGACGGGGAAACTGAAGCTTTCTTT. This sequence encodes CASSYDGETEAFF.

This clone was counted a few times. The chain is built from TRBV7-2 and TRBJ1-3; no clear D. Trimming stripped 5 bases from V and 0 bases from J, with 8 bases between. Germline CDR1 reads SGHTA; CDR2 reads FQGNSA. The CDR3 extends over 14 amino acids. Here the CDR3 reads CASSETASGNTIYF. DNA of the CDR3: TGTGCCAGCAGCGAAACAGCCTCTGGAAACACCATATATTTT.

V gene TRBV27 combines with J gene TRBJ1-6, with 7 positions matching TRBD1. V lost 6 bases to trimming and J lost 8 bases; unmatched junction nucleotides: 10. CDR3 size: 15 residues. Germline CDR1 reads MNHEY; CDR2 reads SMNVEV (reference sequence). The CDR3 protein is CASSREAQGDSPLHF. The CDR3 nucleotides read TGTGCCAGCAGCAGGGAGGCCCAGGGGGATTCACCCCTCCACTTT.

This clone has only one observation. The CDR3 bases are TGTGCCAGCAGCTCCTACGGCGGTTTGAGTGGGACGCAGTATTTT. Its protein product is CASSSYGGLSGTQYF. The chain has TRBV7-8 and TRBJ2-3; D gene unclear. Trimming took 4 bases from V and 9 from J, leaving 20 bases between them. The germline V gene has CDR1 SGHVS and CDR2 FQNEAQ. CDR3 length: 15 amino acids.

This chain uses TRBV5-6 with TRBJ2-1, with D uncertain. Per the germline V gene, CDR1 is SGHDT and CDR2 is YYEEEE. V was cut by 1 base and J by 13 bases, with 12 bases left in between. The CDR3 has 12 residues. The CDR3 nucleotides read TGTGCCAGCAGCTTGACGGTGGGCTCCCAGTTCTTC. This codes for CASSLTVGSQFF.

This chain joins TRBV2 and TRBJ2-1, with 7 bases aligning to TRBD1. The CDR3 consists of 13 residues. V trimming: 6 bases; J trimming: 8 bases; junction bases outside the gene matches: 7. The germline gives CDR1 SNHLY, CDR2 FYNNEI. DNA of the CDR3: TGTGCCAGCAGCTCGACAGGGAAGGATGAGCAGTTCTTC. The encoded protein is CASSSTGKDEQFF.

The chain joins TRBV5-4 to TRBJ2-5; TRBD1 agrees at 7 bases. The CDR3 runs to 15 residues. Germline V gene lookup returns CDR1 SGHNT and CDR2 YYREEE (reference sequence). V was clipped by 3 bases and J by 5 bases; unmatched bases: 10. CDR3 region: CASSWGQRGQETQYF. CDR3 bases: TGTGCCAGCAGCTGGGGACAGAGGGGACAGGAGACCCAGTACTTC.

The chain is built from TRBV29-1 and TRBJ1-2, with TRBD1 matching 7 bases. The CDR3 covers 14 residues. Germline lookup yields CDR1 SQVTM and CDR2 ANQGSEA. V lost 6 bases to trimming and J lost 3 bases; unmatched junction nucleotides: 10. CDR3 residues: CSVLRDSDDYGYTF. CDR3 coding DNA: TGCAGCGTGCTCCGGGACAGTGATGACTATGGCTACACCTTC.

The chain joins TRBV28 to TRBJ1-2; D gene unclear. The CDR3 covers 13 residues. V lost 5 bases, J lost 8 bases, and 15 bases lay in between. Germline V lookup: CDR1 MDHEN, CDR2 SYDVKM. CDR3 in amino acids: CASSPPGSRGYTF. For the CDR3, the DNA is TGTGCCAGCAGTCCGCCAGGCAGCAGGGGCTACACCTTC.

This sequence joins TRBV9 and TRBJ2-7, with TRBD1 as a possible D gene (6 bases). V was clipped by 5 bases and J by 0 bases, with 12 bases between them. Per germline, CDR1 SGDLS and CDR2 YYNGEE. This CDR3 contains 14 residues. CDR3 residues: CASSGRDTSYEQYF. In DNA form, the CDR3 reads TGTGCCAGCAGTGGTAGGGACACCTCCTACGAGCAGTACTTC.

This clone was counted once. As DNA, the CDR3 is TGTGCCAGCTCACCACCGGGGCAGAGCAATCAGCCCCAGCATTTT. As protein: CASSPPGQSNQPQHF. The V and J genes are TRBV18 and TRBJ1-5, with D perhaps TRBD1 (5 bases). The CDR3 covers 15 residues. Germline CDR1 and CDR2: KGHSH and LQKENI. Trimming took off 0 bases at V and 1 base at J, with 7 bases between the two ends.

This chain joins TRBV19 and TRBJ2-2; tentative D call: TRBD1 (6 bases). Trimming left V 5 bases short and J 2 bases short, with 9 bases between. CDR1 and CDR2 (germline): LNHDA, SQIVND (reference sequence). The CDR3 is 14 residues long. The CDR3: CASSVQGNTGELFF. In nucleotides, the CDR3 is TGTGCCAGTAGTGTACAGGGTAACACCGGGGAGCTGTTTTTT.

CDR3 sequence (DNA): TGCGCCAGCAGCTTGTGGCGGGACAGGAACCCCGGGACTCGTCCCTACAATGAGCAGTTCTTC. This codes for CASSLWRDRNPGTRPYNEQFF. The V gene is TRBV5-1, the J gene TRBJ2-1; 8 bases align to TRBD1. Trimming took 1 base from V and 2 from J; bases not matched to a gene: 20. This CDR3 has 21 residues. CDR1 SGHRS and CDR2 YFSETQ come from the germline V gene.

The CDR3 loop is CASTGGANVLTF. The CDR3 DNA sequence: TGTGCCAGCACGGGTGGGGCCAACGTCCTGACTTTC. The chain carries TRBV28 and TRBJ2-6; D is uncertain. CDR3 length equals 12 residues. V lost 7 bases and J 3 bases, leaving 4 bases between the germline ends. From germline, CDR1 is MDHEN and CDR2 SYDVKM. Full variable domain (missing parts from reference TRBV28 and TRBJ2-6): DVKVTQSSRYLVKRTGEKVFLECVQDMDHENMFWYRQDPGLGLRLIYFSYDVKMKEKGDIPEGYSVSREKKERFSLILESASTNQTSMYLCASTGGANVLTFGAGSRLTVL.

CDR3 DNA: TGTGCCAGCAGTGAAGCCGGAGGTAGCTCCTATAATTCACCCCTCCACTTT. Translating gives CASSEAGGSSYNSPLHF. The chain has TRBV6-1 and TRBJ1-6; D is uncertain. This CDR3 has 17 amino acids. The germline V gene has CDR1 MNHNS and CDR2 SASEGT. Trimming removed 0 bases from V and 0 bases from J, with 9 bases in between.

V usage is TRBV5-4 and J usage is TRBJ2-7, with a tentative D call TRBD1 (5 bases). The CDR3 covers 14 residues. Germline CDR1 is SGHNT and CDR2 is YYREEE (reference sequence). V was clipped by 1 base and J by 3 bases, with 11 bases between them. CDR3 loop: CASSLPGRDYEQYF. The CDR3 nucleotides are TGTGCCAGCAGCTTGCCGGGCAGGGACTACGAGCAGTACTTC.

A single count supports this clone. The V and J genes are TRBV14 and TRBJ2-1; TRBD1 might be the D (5 bases). The CDR3 loop spans 13 amino acids. Germline V gives CDR1 SGHDN, CDR2 FVKESK. Between the trimmed V and J ends, which lost 4 bases and 9 bases, there was a span of 13 bases. Here the CDR3 reads CASSPTAGIEQFF. CDR3 bases: TGTGCCAGCAGCCCCACGGCAGGGATTGAGCAGTTCTTC.

This chain joins TRBV7-8 and TRBJ2-2, with 10 bases matching TRBD2. The length of the CDR3 is 17 residues. The germline V gene has CDR1 SGHVS and CDR2 FQNEAQ. With V trimmed by 4 bases and J by 5 bases, 10 bases remained unmatched. In nucleotides, the CDR3 is TGTGCCAGCAGCTCGACAGCGGGGGGGTATCTAACCGGGGAGCTGTTTTTT. It encodes CASSSTAGGYLTGELFF.

V usage is TRBV6-5 and J usage is TRBJ1-5; D is unclear. Trimming removed 3 bases at V and 9 bases at J, with 12 bases between. Germline V gene sequence: CDR1 MNHEY, CDR2 SVGAGI. There are 13 residues in the CDR3. The CDR3 spells CASSYSSGRPQHF. DNA of the CDR3: TGTGCCAGCAGTTATAGCAGCGGGCGGCCCCAGCATTTT.